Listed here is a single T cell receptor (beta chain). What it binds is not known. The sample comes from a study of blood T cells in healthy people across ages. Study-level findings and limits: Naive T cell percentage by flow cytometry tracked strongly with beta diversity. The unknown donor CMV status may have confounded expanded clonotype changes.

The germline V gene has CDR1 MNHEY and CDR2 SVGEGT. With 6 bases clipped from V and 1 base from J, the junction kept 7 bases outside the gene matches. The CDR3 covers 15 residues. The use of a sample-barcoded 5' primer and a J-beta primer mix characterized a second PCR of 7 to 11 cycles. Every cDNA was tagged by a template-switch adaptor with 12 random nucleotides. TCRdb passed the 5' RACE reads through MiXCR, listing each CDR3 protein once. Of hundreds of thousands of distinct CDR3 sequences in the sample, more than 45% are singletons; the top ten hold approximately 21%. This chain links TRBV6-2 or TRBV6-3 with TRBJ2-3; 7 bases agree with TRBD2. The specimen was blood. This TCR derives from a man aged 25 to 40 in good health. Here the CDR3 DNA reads TGTGCCAGCAGCTCGCTAGCGGATCGCACAGATACGCAGTATTTT. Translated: CASSSLADRTDTQYF.